Following are 27 T cell receptor beta chains from one sample sequenced in a study of shared clonotypes between healthy human individuals. Sequencing used immunoSEQ multiplex PCR; TCRdb keeps in-frame clones, though not all of them. Of over a million clones listed, about 75% were seen once; the top ten hold approximately 1.5%. Input material: memory CD4+ T cells sorted from blood. Subset noted: CD45RA-negative fraction. Receptor source: a man aged 18 to 35 in good health.

Here the CDR3 DNA reads TGTGCCAGCAGCCAAGGGCGGGTCTATGGCTACACCTTC. Its protein is CASSQGRVYGYTF. V is TRBV14 and J is TRBJ1-2; the D is unclear. This CDR3 spans 13 amino acids. Germline CDR1 is SGHDN and CDR2 is FVKESK. With 1 base removed from V and 4 bases from J, the gap between germline ends came to 7 bases.

This clone turned up a few times. V and J are TRBV27 and TRBJ2-3; possibly TRBD1 or TRBD2 for D (5 bases each). This CDR3 has 15 residues. V was cut by 3 bases and J by 0 bases, with 10 bases left in between. Germline V gene sequence: CDR1 MNHEY, CDR2 SMNVEV (reference sequence). The CDR3 nucleotides read TGTGCCAGCAGTTTGGGGACGGTGAGCACAGATACGCAGTATTTT. It translates to CASSLGTVSTDTQYF.

J is TRBJ2-2 and V is TRBV11-2, with no clear D. Looked up from germline, CDR1 is SGHAT and CDR2 is FQNNGV. This CDR3 is built from 14 residues. The V end lost 4 bases, the J end lost 5 bases, and 11 bases lay between the germline ends. CDR3 nucleotide sequence: TGTGCCAGCAGCTCGGACCTTAAAACCGGGGAGCTGTTTTTT. This encodes CASSSDLKTGELFF.

The V gene is TRBV5-1, the J gene TRBJ2-3; TRBD1 aligns across 9 bases. The CDR3 totals 16 residues. With 5 bases clipped from V and 2 bases from J, the junction kept 9 bases outside the gene matches. Germline-derived CDR1 and CDR2 are SGHRS and YFSETQ. The CDR3 protein is CASRWRGQGFTDTQYF. CDR3 in DNA: TGCGCCAGCAGATGGCGGGGACAGGGCTTCACAGATACGCAGTATTTT.

V is TRBV28 and J is TRBJ2-7; D call uncertain. The V gene lost 7 bases and the J gene lost 4 bases, with 8 bases spanning the gap. Germline CDR1 is MDHEN and CDR2 is SYDVKM. The CDR3 is 11 residues long. The CDR3 bases are TGTGCCAGCACCGATGATTACGAGCAGTACTTC. It specifies CASTDDYEQYF.

The chain recombines TRBV5-1 with TRBJ2-7; TRBD1 aligns across 12 bases. Germline V gene data show CDR1 as SGHRS and CDR2 as YFSETQ. The CDR3 has 15 amino acids. The V segment lost 4 bases and the J segment 0 bases; nucleotides outside the gene matches: 2. The DNA of the CDR3 is TGCGCCAGCAGCGGGGACAGGGGGCGCTCCTACGAGCAGTACTTC. Translated: CASSGDRGRSYEQYF.

The DNA of the CDR3 is TGTGCCAGCAGCCGGGGGGTCACCTATGGCTACACCTTC. Translated, it gives CASSRGVTYGYTF. This chain connects TRBV28 to TRBJ1-2, with a possible D match to TRBD1 (5 bases). Trimming removed 6 bases from V and 4 bases from J, with 12 bases in between. The CDR3 extends over 13 amino acids. CDR1 and CDR2 (germline): MDHEN, SYDVKM.

Turning to this clone: Additional DNA sequences in this sample encode the identical CDR3. This sequence joins TRBV7-2 and TRBJ2-5, with D hard to call. The V gene's germline CDR1 is SGHTA and CDR2 FQGNSA. The CDR3 is 13 amino acids. With 2 bases removed from V and 4 bases from J, the gap between germline ends came to 8 bases. Here the CDR3 reads CASSLKGRETQYF. The CDR3 DNA sequence: TGTGCCAGCAGCTTAAAGGGAAGAGAGACCCAGTACTTC.

This CDR3 is CASSPPGGPLGEQYF. The CDR3 DNA reads as TGTGCCAGCTCACCACCGGGAGGGCCCCTGGGGGAGCAGTACTTC. The chain employs TRBV18 and TRBJ2-7, with TRBD2 matching over 7 bases. The V gene's germline CDR1 is KGHSH and CDR2 LQKENI. With 0 bases clipped from V and 7 bases from J, the junction kept 9 bases outside the gene matches. The CDR3 spans 15 residues.

The CDR3 loop is CASRSGTGEVYEQYF. The CDR3 nucleotides read TGCGCCAGCAGGTCCGGGACAGGGGAGGTGTACGAGCAGTACTTC. The J gene is TRBJ2-7, the V gene TRBV5-1; 10 bases map to TRBD1. The CDR3 spans 15 residues. Trimming removed 5 bases from V and 4 bases from J; junction bases left unmatched: 9. Germline V gives CDR1 SGHRS, CDR2 YFSETQ. The variable domain in full, with the rest retrieved from reference TRBV5-1 and TRBJ2-7, is KAGVTQTPRYLIKTRGQQVTLSCSPISGHRSVSWYQQTPGQGLQFLFEYFSETQRNKGNFPGRFSGRQFSNSRSEMNVSTLELGDSALYLCASRSGTGEVYEQYFGPGTRLTVT.

A note on this clone: The same CDR3 arises from other DNA sequences in this sample as well. The chain employs TRBV7-9 and TRBJ1-4; 8 bases fit TRBD1. The CDR3 is made up of 14 amino acids. The junction had 5 bases not matched to a gene; V was cut back by 4 bases and J by 7 bases. Germline V CDR1 and CDR2: SEHNR, FQNEAQ (reference sequence). The CDR3 sequence is CASSSGQGFEKLFF. DNA for the CDR3: TGTGCCAGCAGCTCCGGACAGGGTTTTGAAAAACTGTTTTTT.

V usage is TRBV6-6 and J usage is TRBJ1-2; D is undetermined. The CDR3 is 13 amino acids. Germline V gives CDR1 MNHNY, CDR2 SVGAGI (reference sequence). Trimming pared 7 bases from V and 4 bases from J, leaving 13 bases between. CDR3 amino acids: CASTFGSGYGYTF. The CDR3 nucleotides are TGTGCCAGCACTTTCGGAAGTGGCTATGGCTACACCTTC.

V and J are TRBV5-6 and TRBJ2-5, with a possible D match to TRBD2 (7 bases). The CDR3 has 15 residues. Germline V lookup: CDR1 SGHDT, CDR2 YYEEEE. V lost 6 bases and J lost 2, with 17 bases in between. Written as DNA, the CDR3 is TGTGCCAGCAACGGAGGGGGGGAGGGGCAAGAGACCCAGTACTTC. It codes for CASNGGGEGQETQYF. The full variable domain, its missing parts supplied by reference TRBV5-6 and TRBJ2-5, is DAGVTQSPTHLIKTRGQQVTLRCSPKSGHDTVSWYQQALGQGPQFIFQYYEEEERQRGNFPDRFSGHQFPNYSSELNVNALLLGDSALYLCASNGGGEGQETQYFGPGTRLLVL.

This chain uses TRBV18 with TRBJ2-2; TRBD1 agrees at 7 bases. The germline CDR1 and CDR2 sequences are KGHSH and LQKENI. CDR3 length: 12 residues. The trim removed 6 bases at V and 8 bases at J, leaving 3 bases unmatched. CDR3 residues: CASSTGSGELFF. CDR3 DNA: TGTGCCAGCTCGACAGGGTCTGGGGAGCTGTTTTTT.

The V and J genes are TRBV11-2 and TRBJ2-7; possibly TRBD1 or TRBD2 for D (5 bases each). The V gene lost 4 bases and the J gene lost 2 bases, with 18 bases spanning the gap. The CDR3 is made up of 16 amino acids. The germline gives CDR1 SGHAT, CDR2 FQNNGV. CDR3 DNA sequence: TGTGCCAGCAGCTCCACCCCCGGGGCGTATCCCTACGAGCAGTACTTC. Translation gives CASSSTPGAYPYEQYF.

This clone came up once. The V gene is TRBV11-2, the J gene TRBJ2-4; no firm D call. There are 14 residues in the CDR3. The germline V and J ends were trimmed by 7 bases and 0 bases, with 10 bases remaining between them. The germline CDR1 and CDR2 sequences are SGHAT and FQNNGV. The CDR3 DNA sequence: TGTGCCAGCAAGAGCTTACTAGCCAAAAACATTCAGTACTTC. Translating gives CASKSLLAKNIQYF.

V usage is TRBV6-5 and J usage is TRBJ1-1; the match to TRBD1 covers 8 bases. The germline CDR1 and CDR2 sequences are MNHEY and SVGAGI. Unmatched junction bases numbered 3, after V lost 2 bases and J lost 1 base. The CDR3 is 15 amino acids. In DNA, the CDR3 is TGTGCCAGCAGTTACGACGGGACAGGGAACACTGAAGCTTTCTTT. Its translation: CASSYDGTGNTEAFF.

The rearrangement links TRBV18 to TRBJ2-1; D gene uncertain. The CDR3 has 15 amino acids. CDR1 is KGHSH and CDR2 is LQKENI in the germline V gene. Trimming cost V 2 bases and J 1 base, with 9 bases left between them. DNA for the CDR3: TGTGCCAGCTCACCATCCGTGATTTCCTACAATGAGCAGTTCTTC. This codes for CASSPSVISYNEQFF.

Worth noting for this clone: Other DNA sequences of this sample code for an identical CDR3. The genes are TRBV5-1 and TRBJ1-4, with 8 positions matching TRBD1. Losses at the gene ends were 0 bases for V and 8 bases for J; bases not matched to a gene: 3. Germline lookup yields CDR1 SGHRS and CDR2 YFSETQ. The CDR3 totals 14 residues. The CDR3 sequence: CASSLGTGKEKLFF. CDR3 nucleotides: TGCGCCAGCAGCTTGGGGACAGGGAAGGAAAAACTGTTTTTT.

To note about this clone: This likely reflects a read error, since a far larger clone is one base away. The chain recombines TRBV25-1 with TRBJ2-7; D is perhaps TRBD1 (5 bases). Germline CDR1 reads MGHDK; CDR2 reads SYGVNS. Trimming left V 4 bases short and J 5 bases short, with 6 bases between. The CDR3 spans 11 residues. DNA for the CDR3: TGTGCCAGCAGTGGCAGGGACGAGCAGTACTTC. Protein product: CASSGRDEQYF.

V and J are TRBV11-2 and TRBJ2-3, with 9 bases fitting TRBD1. V was clipped by 5 bases and J by 14 bases; unmatched bases: 17. This CDR3 is 15 amino acids long. Germline CDR1 reads SGHAT; CDR2 reads FQNNGV. The CDR3 reads CASSPNRDRVWSGYF. The CDR3 DNA sequence: TGTGCCAGCAGCCCTAACCGGGACAGGGTCTGGTCGGGGTATTTT.

This clone has a handful of counts. V and J are TRBV30 and TRBJ2-3; the match to TRBD2 covers 7 bases. This CDR3 comprises 13 residues. The germline gives CDR1 GTSNPN, CDR2 SVGIG (reference sequence). J lost 2 bases, V lost 5 bases, and 4 bases had no gene match. The CDR3 coding sequence is TGTGCCTGGGGCGGGGGACTCACAGATACGCAGTATTTT. Translated: CAWGGGLTDTQYF.

This clone was seen only a few times. The chain uses TRBV10-3 and TRBJ1-1; D unresolved. The CDR3 covers 13 residues. From germline, CDR1 is ENHRY and CDR2 SYGVKD. V was trimmed by 10 bases and J by 2 bases, leaving 14 bases between them. As DNA, the CDR3 is TGTGCCACAACGCCAGGCCATAACACTGAAGCTTTCTTT. Its translation: CATTPGHNTEAFF.

This rearrangement joins TRBV2 to TRBJ1-2; no definite D call. Germline values: CDR1 SNHLY, CDR2 FYNNEI. CDR3 length: 14 residues. V lost 6 bases and J lost 4, with 15 bases in between. The CDR3 here is CASSYPGDGYGYTF. CDR3 coding DNA: TGTGCCAGCAGCTACCCCGGGGATGGCTATGGCTACACCTTC.

The rearrangement joins TRBV10-2 to TRBJ2-5; D not resolved. The length of the CDR3 is 13 residues. The ends were cut back, 8 bases at V and 5 bases at J, with 15 bases in the middle. Germline CDR1 reads WSHSY; CDR2 reads SAAADI. Here the CDR3 reads CASSSNFRETQYF. For the CDR3, the DNA is TGCGCCAGCTCATCCAACTTCCGGGAGACCCAGTACTTC.

This clone was observed at least ten times. The chain couples TRBV4-1 to TRBJ1-1, with a tentative D call TRBD1 (6 bases). The germline V gene has CDR1 MGHRA and CDR2 YSYEKL. Deletions cut 8 bases from V and 0 bases from J, with 7 bases between. The length of the CDR3 is 12 residues. In DNA, the CDR3 is TGCGCCAGCGGGGGGCTGAACACTGAAGCTTTCTTT. As protein: CASGGLNTEAFF.

The CDR3 DNA reads as TGCGCCAGCAGCGCGTTTGGGACGGCGATGACTGAAGCTTTCTTT. Its protein is CASSAFGTAMTEAFF. The V call is TRBV5-1, the J call TRBJ1-1, with a weak D call TRBD1 (5 bases). Per the germline V gene, CDR1 is SGHRS and CDR2 is YFSETQ. Trimming shortened V by 4 bases and J by 5 bases, and 18 bases separated the two germline ends. This CDR3 has 15 amino acids.